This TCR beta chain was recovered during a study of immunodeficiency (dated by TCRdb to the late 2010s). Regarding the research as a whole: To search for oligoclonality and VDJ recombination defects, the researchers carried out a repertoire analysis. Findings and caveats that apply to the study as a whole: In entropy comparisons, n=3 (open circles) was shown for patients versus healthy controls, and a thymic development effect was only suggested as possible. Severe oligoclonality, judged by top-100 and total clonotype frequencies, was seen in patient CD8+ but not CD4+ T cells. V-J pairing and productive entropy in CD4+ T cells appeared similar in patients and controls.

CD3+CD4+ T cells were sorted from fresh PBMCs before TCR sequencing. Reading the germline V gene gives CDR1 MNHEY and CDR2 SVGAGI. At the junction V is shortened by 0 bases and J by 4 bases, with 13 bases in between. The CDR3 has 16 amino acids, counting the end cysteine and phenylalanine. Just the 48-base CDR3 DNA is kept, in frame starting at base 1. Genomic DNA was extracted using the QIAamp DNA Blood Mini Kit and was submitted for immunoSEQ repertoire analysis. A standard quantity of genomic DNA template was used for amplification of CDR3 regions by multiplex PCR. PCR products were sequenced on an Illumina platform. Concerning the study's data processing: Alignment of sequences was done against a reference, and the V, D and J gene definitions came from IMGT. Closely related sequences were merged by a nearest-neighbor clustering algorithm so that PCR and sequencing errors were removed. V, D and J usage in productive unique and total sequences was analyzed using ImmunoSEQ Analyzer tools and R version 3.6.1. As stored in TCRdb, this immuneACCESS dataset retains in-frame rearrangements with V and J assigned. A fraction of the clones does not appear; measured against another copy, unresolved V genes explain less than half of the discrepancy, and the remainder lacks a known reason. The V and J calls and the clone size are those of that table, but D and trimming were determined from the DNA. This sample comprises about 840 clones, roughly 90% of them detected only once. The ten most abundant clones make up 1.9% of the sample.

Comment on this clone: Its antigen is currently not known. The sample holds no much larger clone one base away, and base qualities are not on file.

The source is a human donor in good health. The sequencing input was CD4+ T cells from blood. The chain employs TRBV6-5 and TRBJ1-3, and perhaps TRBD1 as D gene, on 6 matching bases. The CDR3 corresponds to CASSYSLGAVGNTIYF. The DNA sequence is TGTGCCAGCAGTTACTCTTTGGGGGCAGTCGGAAACACCATATATTTT.